The source of this T cell receptor beta chain is a study of T-cell memory formation after mild COVID-19. Sample barcodes and UMIs were carried by the TCR alpha and TCR beta cDNA libraries that 5'RACE generated with constant-segment primers. TCRdb re-analysed the 5' RACE reads in MiXCR, keeping a single row per CDR3 protein. The sample has about 430,000 distinct CDR3 sequences; about 20% are singletons. To note about this clonotype: What it binds is not known.

In germline, CDR1 is MDHEN, CDR2 SYDVKM. Trimming removed 5 bases from V and 10 bases from J, with 21 bases in between. The CDR3 has 15 amino acids. General study findings and limits: CD4+ clones that contracted lay mainly in CM and EM; CD8+ ones lay in EMRA. Later expanders leaned toward CD4+, whereas clones contracting from day 15 to 85 were balanced CD4/CD8.

Source material: PBMCs or a T cell subset sorted from them (not recorded which). The TCR was taken from a young man who had mild COVID-19 (a few samples of this study predate the infection). Cell type and time point are not known. V gene TRBV28 combines with J gene TRBJ2-1; the D is unclear. The CDR3 loop reads CASSPPGSGPYEQFF. The CDR3 DNA is TGTGCCAGCAGTCCACCAGGTTCGGGCCCTTACGAGCAGTTCTTC.